The source of this T cell receptor beta chain is a study of graft-versus-host responses after intestinal transplantation. At the level of the study: Recipients were given multivisceral, liver-intestinal, or isolated intestinal transplants. Uniformly, recipients were administered anti-thymocyte globulin induction with subsequent tacrolimus and steroids for 3 to 4 years. Broader study findings: Across patients carrying graft-donor T cell macrochimerism, allografts held high graft-versus-host to host-versus-graft clonal ratios. GvH clones appeared in recipient marrow, some first in ileum or blood.

Concerning this clone: The target antigen is unknown.

CDR1 is LNHDA, CDR2 SQIVND, per germline (reference sequence). The CDR3 is made up of 12 amino acids. Between the trimmed V and J ends, which lost 7 bases and 4 bases, there was a span of 10 bases. Produced via immunoSEQ multiplex PCR; TCRdb's table is partial and in-frame only. Of some 120,000 clones in the sample, less than 95% are singletons; the top ten hold roughly 0.2%. The chain is built from TRBV19 and TRBJ1-1; D possibly corresponds to TRBD1 (5 bases). This receptor was obtained from a human donor who received an intestinal transplant. Sample: unstimulated CD4+ T cells sorted from spleen or lymph node cells, taken before intestinal transplant. The CDR3 loop reads CASTSGFTEAFF. In nucleotides, the CDR3 is TGTGCCAGTACCTCAGGGTTCACTGAAGCTTTCTTT.